One sample yielded the 31 T cell receptor beta chains listed below, sequenced in a study of graft-versus-host responses after intestinal transplantation. The antigens for these receptors are not known. TCRdb's table, derived via immunoSEQ multiplex PCR, lists solely in-frame clones and lacks some. Of tens of thousands of clones in the sample, 90% to 95% were seen once. Here the sequenced sample was unstimulated CD4+ T cells sorted from spleen or lymph node cells, taken before transplant. The origin of the receptors is a human donor who was the organ donor for an intestinal transplant.

This chain links TRBV5-8 with TRBJ1-5; the D is unclear. V dropped 4 bases and J dropped 4 bases, with 12 bases sitting between them. The germline gives CDR1 SGHTS, CDR2 YDEGEE. The CDR3 spans 14 residues. The CDR3 is CASSPGRENQPQHF. CDR3 nucleotides: TGTGCCAGCAGCCCCGGGAGAGAGAATCAGCCCCAGCATTTT.

The chain is built from TRBV6-6 and TRBJ1-2; TRBD1 is a possible D gene (5 bases). This CDR3 is 16 amino acids long. Trimming pared 5 bases from V and 5 bases from J, leaving 21 bases between. The germline CDR1 and CDR2 sequences are MNHNY and SVGAGI (reference sequence). The CDR3 loop reads CASSRGDGLFPYGYTF. The CDR3 DNA is TGTGCCAGCAGTCGTGGGGACGGTTTGTTTCCTTATGGCTACACCTTC.

This chain joins TRBV2 and TRBJ2-3; 8 bases map to TRBD2. In germline, CDR1 is SNHLY, CDR2 FYNNEI. This CDR3 region has 14 residues. The V and J ends lost 6 bases and 2 bases, in that order; junction bases with no gene match: 4. CDR3 in amino acids: CASRTSGNTDTQYF. The DNA of the CDR3 is TGTGCCAGCAGAACTAGCGGTAACACAGATACGCAGTATTTT.

The chain employs TRBV5-6 and TRBJ2-1, with D possibly TRBD2 on 6 matching bases. The V and J ends lost 2 bases and 5 bases respectively, with 14 bases between them. Germline loops: CDR1 SGHDT, CDR2 YYEEEE. The CDR3 runs to 15 residues. In DNA form, the CDR3 reads TGTGCCAGCAGCTTCAACCGGGGAGGAAACAATGAGCAGTTCTTC. It encodes CASSFNRGGNNEQFF.

This sequence joins TRBV4-1 and TRBJ1-5, with 7 bases identical to TRBD1. V shed 1 base and J 7 bases; nucleotides not matched to a gene: 7. This CDR3 has 15 residues. Per germline, CDR1 MGHRA and CDR2 YSYEKL. The CDR3 DNA reads TGCGCCAGCAGCCAAGTAGGTCAGGGGGAACAGCCCCAGCATTTT. It yields the protein CASSQVGQGEQPQHF.

This clone has only one observation. The CDR3 region has the DNA TGCAGCGACCTTGCGTCCCAGTACTTC. Translation gives CSDLASQYF. The genes are TRBV29-1 and TRBJ2-5; the D is unclear. The germline CDR1 and CDR2 sequences are SQVTM and ANQGSEA. The CDR3 spans 9 residues. The germline V and J ends were trimmed by 7 bases and 9 bases, with 9 bases remaining between them.

The rearrangement links TRBV19 to TRBJ2-3; D is uncertain. There are 16 residues in the CDR3. V lost 3 bases to trimming and J lost 0 bases, with 13 bases between them. Germline V lookup: CDR1 LNHDA, CDR2 SQIVND (reference sequence). The CDR3 spells CASSISRVVSTDTQYF. CDR3 DNA sequence: TGTGCCAGTAGTATCTCACGAGTCGTTAGCACAGATACGCAGTATTTT.

This chain joins TRBV10-3 and TRBJ2-3, with 9 bases that match TRBD2. CDR3 length: 15 amino acids. Germline CDR1 is ENHRY and CDR2 is SYGVKD. V trimming: 4 bases; J trimming: 2 bases; junction bases outside the gene matches: 4. The CDR3 region is CAISGAGGATDTQYF. CDR3 nucleotide sequence: TGTGCCATCAGTGGGGCGGGGGGGGCCACAGATACGCAGTATTTT.

The V call is TRBV7-2, the J call TRBJ2-7, with a weak D call TRBD1 (5 bases). Germline V gives CDR1 SGHTA, CDR2 FQGNSA. The CDR3 runs 14 residues. The V gene lost 5 bases and the J gene lost 0 bases, with 11 bases spanning the gap. DNA of the CDR3: TGTGCCAGCAGCCTAGGACACGACTCCTACGAGCAGTACTTC. It specifies CASSLGHDSYEQYF.

The V and J genes are TRBV7-2 and TRBJ2-1; 8 nucleotides agree with TRBD1. Germline trimming cut 1 base from V and 8 bases from J; bases unmatched to any gene: 7. CDR3 length equals 15 residues. CDR1 is SGHTA, CDR2 FQGNSA, per germline. This CDR3 reads CASSLERTGWHEQFF. Here the CDR3 DNA reads TGTGCCAGCAGCTTAGAGCGGACAGGGTGGCATGAGCAGTTCTTC.

The chain uses TRBV7-2 and TRBJ2-1; D may be TRBD2 (6 bases). This CDR3 has 15 amino acids. V lost 5 bases to trimming and J lost 0 bases, with 11 bases between them. Germline CDR1 and CDR2: SGHTA and FQGNSA. Written as DNA, the CDR3 is TGTGCCAGCAGCCGGGGGACCAGCTCCTACAATGAGCAGTTCTTC. Amino acids: CASSRGTSSYNEQFF.

This clone appeared once. The J gene is TRBJ1-2, the V gene TRBV6-5; D gene uncertain. CDR3 length: 13 residues. Deletions cut 6 bases from V and 6 bases from J, with 14 bases between. Germline V lookup: CDR1 MNHEY, CDR2 SVGAGI. The chain's CDR3 is CASSRTHRNGYTF. Here the CDR3 DNA reads TGTGCCAGCAGCCGGACTCACCGAAATGGCTACACCTTC.

This rearrangement joins TRBV5-4 to TRBJ2-5; 7 nucleotides line up with TRBD1. The CDR3 length is 16 residues. J gave up 2 bases and V 2 bases, and 9 bases lay outside the gene matches. The germline CDR1 and CDR2 sequences are SGHNT and YYREEE (reference sequence). The CDR3 DNA reads as TGTGCCAGCAGCTTCGGAAAGGGGGCGTATCAAGAGACCCAGTACTTC. Amino acid sequence: CASSFGKGAYQETQYF. Together with reference TRBV5-4 and TRBJ2-5, the CDR3 gives the full variable domain: ETGVTQSPTHLIKTRGQQVTLRCSSQSGHNTVSWYQQALGQGPQFIFQYYREEENGRGNFPPRFSGLQFPNYSSELNVNALELDDSALYLCASSFGKGAYQETQYFGPGTRLLVL.

The J gene is TRBJ2-1, the V gene TRBV11-2; D may be TRBD1 (6 bases). This CDR3 spans 17 amino acids. Trimming took 1 base from V and 4 from J, leaving 17 bases between them. The V gene's germline CDR1 is SGHAT and CDR2 FQNNGV. CDR3 bases: TGTGCCAGCAGCTTAGGAGTCGGGACACGTAGATACAATGAGCAGTTCTTC. This gives the protein CASSLGVGTRRYNEQFF.

The chain is built from TRBV20-1 and TRBJ2-7; D is unresolved. The CDR3 is 11 amino acids. The germline V and J ends were trimmed by 7 bases and 7 bases, with 14 bases remaining between them. Germline V lookup: CDR1 DFQATT, CDR2 SNEGSKA (reference sequence). CDR3 sequence (DNA): TGCAGTGGTACCCGGATTAGGGAGCAGTACTTC. Its protein is CSGTRIREQYF.

CDR3 protein: CASSPLAGGPDTQYF. Here the CDR3 DNA reads TGTGCCAGCTCACCACTAGCGGGGGGCCCAGATACGCAGTATTTT. This rearrangement joins TRBV18 to TRBJ2-3; TRBD2 matches 10 bases. V gave up 1 base and J gave up 4 bases; unmatched junction bases: 2. This CDR3 spans 15 amino acids. Germline CDR1 reads KGHSH; CDR2 reads LQKENI.

The chain carries TRBV5-1 and TRBJ2-4, with 7 bases aligning to TRBD1. Germline V lookup: CDR1 SGHRS, CDR2 YFSETQ. The junction had 7 bases not matched to a gene; V was cut back by 3 bases and J by 7 bases. The CDR3 is 14 amino acids. CDR3 region: CASSWGTGANIQYF. In nucleotides, the CDR3 is TGCGCCAGCAGCTGGGGAACAGGGGCCAACATTCAGTACTTC. The full variable domain, rest sourced from reference TRBV5-1 and TRBJ2-4, is KAGVTQTPRYLIKTRGQQVTLSCSPISGHRSVSWYQQTPGQGLQFLFEYFSETQRNKGNFPGRFSGRQFSNSRSEMNVSTLELGDSALYLCASSWGTGANIQYFGAGTRLSVL.

V usage is TRBV5-1 and J usage is TRBJ2-3; no definite D call. Trimming left V 0 bases short and J 3 bases short, with 20 bases between. Germline CDR1 SGHRS, CDR2 YFSETQ. This CDR3 has 18 amino acids. The CDR3 nucleotides are TGCGCCAGCAGCTTGGAGTTACGGCGGATCCTTGGTACAGATACGCAGTATTTT. It is translated as CASSLELRRILGTDTQYF.

The CDR3 DNA sequence: TGTGCCAGCAGTGTCCACGAGGGGACTGAAGCTTTCTTT. This translates into CASSVHEGTEAFF. The V and J genes are TRBV2 and TRBJ1-1; a possible D gene is TRBD1 (5 bases). The germline V gene has CDR1 SNHLY and CDR2 FYNNEI. Trimming left V 4 bases short and J 5 bases short, with 11 bases between. CDR3 length equals 13 residues.

V and J are TRBV4-3 and TRBJ2-2, with 7 bases that match TRBD1. With 2 bases clipped from V and 0 bases from J, the junction kept 3 bases outside the gene matches. Germline V CDR1 and CDR2: LGHNA, YSLEER. The CDR3 spans 16 residues. CDR3 in amino acids: CASSQYGTANTGELFF. CDR3 sequence (DNA): TGCGCCAGCAGCCAATACGGGACAGCGAACACCGGGGAGCTGTTTTTT.

This clone has only one observation. The chain uses TRBV7-8 and TRBJ2-7, with TRBD2 identical over 9 bases. J was trimmed by 2 bases and V by 5 bases; bases with no gene match: 4. The CDR3 runs 14 residues. Germline loops: CDR1 SGHVS, CDR2 FQNEAQ. The CDR3 DNA reads as TGTGCCAGCAGCCAAAGACTAGCGGCCTACGAGCAGTACTTC. Its translation: CASSQRLAAYEQYF.

The chain is built from TRBV10-1 and TRBJ2-3; the D is unclear. Trimming took off 1 base at V and 4 bases at J, with 15 bases between the two ends. The CDR3 has 16 amino acids. CDR1 WNHNN and CDR2 SYGVQD come from the germline V gene (reference sequence). As DNA, the CDR3 is TGCGCCAGCAGTGAGTTCCCGAGTTACCCGGCAGATACGCAGTATTTT. It specifies CASSEFPSYPADTQYF.

The rearrangement joins TRBV4-3 to TRBJ2-2; 9 bases are shared with TRBD2. Germline assignment: CDR1 LGHNA and CDR2 YSLEER. V lost 0 bases, J lost 4 bases, and 9 bases stayed unmatched. The CDR3 has 18 amino acids. The CDR3 DNA is TGCGCCAGCAGCCAAGATTTGGTAGCGGGGGCCATCACCGGGGAGCTGTTTTTT. Its protein is CASSQDLVAGAITGELFF.

The chain couples TRBV4-1 to TRBJ2-1, with 12 bases lining up with TRBD2. V shed 2 bases and J 4 bases; nucleotides not matched to a gene: 0. The CDR3 consists of 15 residues. The germline gives CDR1 MGHRA, CDR2 YSYEKL. In DNA, the CDR3 is TGCGCCAGCAGCCAAACTAGCGGGGGGTACAATGAGCAGTTCTTC. The encoded protein is CASSQTSGGYNEQFF.

This clone was seen a single time. In nucleotides, the CDR3 is TGCGCCAGCAAGAACAGGGGCGCCTACAATGAGCAGTTCTTC. The encoded protein is CASKNRGAYNEQFF. The rearrangement joins TRBV10-1 to TRBJ2-1, with 7 bases matching TRBD1. The germline V gene has CDR1 WNHNN and CDR2 SYGVQD (reference sequence). The length of the CDR3 is 14 residues. Unmatched junction bases numbered 5, after V lost 7 bases and J lost 2 bases.

CDR3 DNA sequence: TGTGCCAGCAGGGCTACTAGCGGGGGGCAAACCCAGTACTTC. Translation: CASRATSGGQTQYF. The V and J genes are TRBV7-2 and TRBJ2-5; TRBD2 agrees at 12 bases. The CDR3 covers 14 residues. The J segment lost 8 bases and the V segment lost 6 bases, leaving 7 bases of the junction unmatched. Germline lookup yields CDR1 SGHTA and CDR2 FQGNSA.

The chain is built from TRBV15 and TRBJ1-5, with no clear D. CDR1 and CDR2 from the germline V gene are LNHNV and YYDKDF (reference sequence). Trimming took off 0 bases at V and 0 bases at J, with 12 bases between the two ends. The length of the CDR3 is 17 residues. Here the CDR3 reads CATSRDLGRDSNQPQHF. CDR3 in DNA: TGTGCCACCAGCAGAGATCTCGGCAGAGATAGCAATCAGCCCCAGCATTTT.

There are a few counts of this clone. The chain's CDR3 is CASSNEAGARITEAFF. DNA for the CDR3: TGCGCCAGCAGCAACGAGGCGGGGGCGCGGATCACTGAAGCTTTCTTT. The V gene is TRBV5-1, the J gene TRBJ1-1; TRBD1 is a possible D gene (6 bases). There are 16 residues in the CDR3. The V end was cut by 4 bases, the J end by 4 bases, with 20 bases between. Looked up from germline, CDR1 is SGHRS and CDR2 is YFSETQ.

V gene TRBV9 combines with J gene TRBJ2-5; 9 bases match TRBD2. This CDR3 spans 15 amino acids. Germline values: CDR1 SGDLS, CDR2 YYNGEE. J gave up 2 bases and V 2 bases, and 4 bases lay outside the gene matches. CDR3 nucleotide sequence: TGTGCCAGCAGCGTCACTAGCGGGTTACAAGAGACCCAGTACTTC. Residues: CASSVTSGLQETQYF. Together with reference TRBV9 and TRBJ2-5, the CDR3 gives the full variable domain: DSGVTQTPKHLITATGQRVTLRCSPRSGDLSVYWYQQSLDQGLQFLIQYYNGEERAKGNILERFSAQQFPDLHSELNLSSLELGDSALYFCASSVTSGLQETQYFGPGTRLLVL.

This chain uses TRBV5-1 with TRBJ2-2, with D perhaps matching TRBD1 (5 bases). Germline assignment: CDR1 SGHRS and CDR2 YFSETQ. CDR3 size: 15 residues. V lost 0 bases and J lost 4, with 10 bases in between. DNA of the CDR3: TGCGCCAGCAGCTTGGAATTGGGGCCCACCGGGGAGCTGTTTTTT. It specifies CASSLELGPTGELFF.

J is TRBJ1-6 and V is TRBV7-2; no reliable D call. This CDR3 comprises 15 residues. Trimming stripped 5 bases from V and 4 bases from J, with 12 bases between. Germline lookup yields CDR1 SGHTA and CDR2 FQGNSA. The CDR3 here is CASSAAAPYNSPLHF. The CDR3 DNA reads TGTGCCAGCAGCGCCGCAGCGCCATATAATTCACCCCTCCACTTT. Filled out from reference TRBV7-2 and TRBJ1-6, the complete variable domain reads GAGVSQSPSNKVTEKGKDVELRCDPISGHTALYWYRQSLGQGLEFLIYFQGNSAPDKSGLPSDRFSAERTGGSVSTLTIQRTQQEDSAVYLCASSAAAPYNSPLHFGNGTRLTVT.